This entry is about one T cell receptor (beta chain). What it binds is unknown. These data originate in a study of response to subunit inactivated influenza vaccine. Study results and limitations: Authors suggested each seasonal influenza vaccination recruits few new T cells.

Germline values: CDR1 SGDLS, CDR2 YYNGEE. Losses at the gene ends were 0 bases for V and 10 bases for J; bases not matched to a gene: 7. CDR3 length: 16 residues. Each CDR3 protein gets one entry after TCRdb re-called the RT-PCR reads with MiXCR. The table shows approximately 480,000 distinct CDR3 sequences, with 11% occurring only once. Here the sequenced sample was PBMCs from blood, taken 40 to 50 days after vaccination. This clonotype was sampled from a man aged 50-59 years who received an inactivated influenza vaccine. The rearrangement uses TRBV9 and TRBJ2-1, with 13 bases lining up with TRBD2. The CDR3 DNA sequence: TGTGCCAGCAGCGTAGGGACTAGCGGGAGCTTGGGCGAGCAGTTCTTC. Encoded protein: CASSVGTSGSLGEQFF. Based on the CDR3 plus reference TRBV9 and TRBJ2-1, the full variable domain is DSGVTQTPKHLITATGQRVTLRCSPRSGDLSVYWYQQSLDQGLQFLIQYYNGEERAKGNILERFSAQQFPDLHSELNLSSLELGDSALYFCASSVGTSGSLGEQFFGPGTRLTVL.